Below are 32 T cell receptor beta chains sequenced from a single sample in a study of beta chain features in type 1 diabetes. General observations from the study: Shorter TCRB CDR3s, moderately but significantly so, were found in Type 1 diabetes patients in all four CD4+ subsets.

TCRB transcripts that were expressed got sequenced, as all of the isolated RNA had been reverse transcribed. Measured with immunoSEQ multiplex PCR; TCRdb has only the in-frame clones, and not every one. The repertoire holds about 400,000 clones, with around 12% as singletons. Their antigens remain unidentified. Input material: naive CD4+ T cells from blood. Receptors were obtained from a woman aged 18-29 years with type 1 diabetes.

The chain couples TRBV28 to TRBJ2-5, with TRBD2 identical over 7 bases. This CDR3 is built from 15 residues. Germline V CDR1 and CDR2: MDHEN, SYDVKM. The V segment lost 3 bases and the J segment 6 bases; nucleotides outside the gene matches: 10. In DNA, the CDR3 is TGTGCCAGCAGTTTTCAGGCGGGAGACCTGAAGACCCAGTACTTC. Translated: CASSFQAGDLKTQYF.

The V gene is TRBV18, the J gene TRBJ1-2; D unclear. The germline V and J ends were trimmed by 7 bases and 3 bases, with 9 bases remaining between them. This CDR3 region has 12 residues. Germline V CDR1 and CDR2: KGHSH, LQKENI. The CDR3 sequence is CASFDRDYGYTF. In nucleotides, the CDR3 is TGTGCCAGCTTCGACCGGGACTATGGCTACACCTTC.

This clone was observed a few times. The rearrangement joins TRBV9 to TRBJ2-5, with 7 nucleotides matching TRBD1. Germline CDR1 and CDR2: SGDLS and YYNGEE. With 4 bases clipped from V and 1 base from J, the junction kept 4 bases outside the gene matches. The length of the CDR3 is 14 residues. CDR3 region: CASSFRDSQETQYF. DNA for the CDR3: TGTGCCAGCAGCTTTCGGGACAGCCAAGAGACCCAGTACTTC.

This clone was counted between two and nine times. The chain carries TRBV10-3 and TRBJ2-7; 7 bases align to TRBD1. The V gene's germline CDR1 is ENHRY and CDR2 SYGVKD. The CDR3 spans 13 residues. J lost 1 base, V lost 11 bases, and 8 bases had no gene match. The CDR3 protein is CAAHPGGSYEQYF. The CDR3 nucleotides read TGTGCCGCACATCCAGGGGGTTCCTACGAGCAGTACTTC.

The J gene is TRBJ2-1, the V gene TRBV7-6; 13 positions agree with TRBD2. Losses at the gene ends were 6 bases for V and 7 bases for J; bases not matched to a gene: 6. Per germline, CDR1 SGHVS and CDR2 FNYEAQ. The CDR3 is made up of 15 amino acids. CDR3 coding DNA: TGTGCCAGCAGGGCCGGGACTAGCGGGACGAATGAGCAGTTCTTC. Protein: CASRAGTSGTNEQFF.

This clone turned up a few times. The chain recombines TRBV6-5 with TRBJ2-1; 12 positions match TRBD2. Germline V gene lookup returns CDR1 MNHEY and CDR2 SVGAGI. This CDR3 region has 15 residues. V lost 4 bases to trimming and J lost 9 bases; unmatched junction nucleotides: 7. CDR3 amino acids: CASSSGLAGFGEQFF. In nucleotides, the CDR3 is TGTGCCAGCAGTTCTGGACTAGCGGGATTCGGTGAGCAGTTCTTC.

This chain joins TRBV2 and TRBJ1-2; 7 nucleotides line up with TRBD1. After removal of 5 bases from V and 4 bases from J, the junction contained 4 bases not matched to a gene. Germline CDR1 and CDR2: SNHLY and FYNNEI. The CDR3 extends over 13 amino acids. CDR3 in DNA: TGTGCCAGCAGTCAGGGGGAGAGCTATGGCTACACCTTC. Its translation is CASSQGESYGYTF.

The chain combines TRBV18 with TRBJ2-2; perhaps TRBD2 as D (5 bases). V lost 0 bases, J lost 2 bases, and 19 bases lay in between. CDR1 KGHSH and CDR2 LQKENI come from the germline V gene. The CDR3 runs 19 residues. CDR3 sequence: CASSPPITGSTENTGELFF. The DNA for the CDR3 is TGTGCCAGCTCACCACCGATAACGGGGTCAACGGAAAACACCGGGGAGCTGTTTTTT.

In its sample, this clone was seen a few times. The chain employs TRBV7-2 and TRBJ2-3; D possibly corresponds to TRBD2 (7 bases). The CDR3 is made up of 16 amino acids. Germline V gives CDR1 SGHTA, CDR2 FQGNSA. Trimming took 5 bases from V and 3 from J, leaving 18 bases between them. In DNA form, the CDR3 reads TGTGCCAGCAGCCCGCGAGGGGGGGGTAAGACAGATACGCAGTATTTT. Protein product: CASSPRGGGKTDTQYF. The full variable domain, rest sourced from reference TRBV7-2 and TRBJ2-3, is GAGVSQSPSNKVTEKGKDVELRCDPISGHTALYWYRQSLGQGLEFLIYFQGNSAPDKSGLPSDRFSAERTGGSVSTLTIQRTQQEDSAVYLCASSPRGGGKTDTQYFGPGTRLTVL.

V and J are TRBV6-6 and TRBJ2-5; 7 positions match TRBD1. The germline V gene encodes CDR1 MNHNY and CDR2 SVGAGI (reference sequence). The junction had 4 bases not matched to a gene; V was cut back by 7 bases and J by 2 bases. This CDR3 contains 13 residues. CDR3 DNA sequence: TGTGCCAGCATGGTCAGGGGGCAAGAGACCCAGTACTTC. Encoded protein: CASMVRGQETQYF.

This clone was counted a few times. The CDR3 DNA reads TGTGCCAGCAGCGTAGTAGGGACAGGCGGAGAGCAGTACTTC. Its protein is CASSVVGTGGEQYF. This rearrangement joins TRBV9 to TRBJ2-7, with 8 bases aligning to TRBD1. The CDR3 loop spans 14 amino acids. Germline trimming cut 0 bases from V and 7 bases from J; bases unmatched to any gene: 6. The germline V gene has CDR1 SGDLS and CDR2 YYNGEE.

This clone was counted between two and nine times. V is TRBV5-6 and J is TRBJ2-1, with 11 nucleotides matching TRBD2. Germline V CDR1 and CDR2: SGHDT, YYEEEE. The CDR3 sequence is 16 residues long. V gave up 4 bases and J gave up 3 bases; unmatched junction bases: 6. This CDR3 is CASSRGLADYYNEQFF. CDR3 nucleotide sequence: TGTGCCAGCAGCAGGGGACTAGCGGACTACTACAATGAGCAGTTCTTC.

J is TRBJ2-7 and V is TRBV15, with 9 bases aligning to TRBD1. The CDR3 covers 15 residues. Germline-derived CDR1 and CDR2 are LNHNV and YYDKDF (reference sequence). J was trimmed by 3 bases and V by 1 base; bases with no gene match: 4. The CDR3 coding sequence is TGTGCCACCAGCAGAGCCGCGACAGGGGGCTACGAGCAGTACTTC. As protein: CATSRAATGGYEQYF.

This rearrangement joins TRBV7-9 to TRBJ2-1, with D maybe TRBD2 (6 bases). The CDR3 consists of 14 residues. The ends were cut back, 0 bases at V and 8 bases at J, with 11 bases in the middle. The germline V gene encodes CDR1 SEHNR and CDR2 FQNEAQ (reference sequence). The CDR3 coding sequence is TGTGCCAGCAGCTTAGCGGTGGGAGGCGATGAGCAGTTCTTC. It is translated as CASSLAVGGDEQFF. Together with reference TRBV7-9 and TRBJ2-1, the CDR3 gives the full variable domain: DTGVSQNPRHKITKRGQNVTFRCDPISEHNRLYWYRQTLGQGPEFLTYFQNEAQLEKSRLLSDRFSAERPKGSFSTLEIQRTEQGDSAMYLCASSLAVGGDEQFFGPGTRLTVL.

J is TRBJ2-2 and V is TRBV4-3; 12 nucleotides agree with TRBD2. Germline V CDR1 and CDR2: LGHNA, YSLEER. Trimming cost V 0 bases and J 4 bases; bases outside gene matches: 9. The CDR3 spans 19 residues. CDR3 amino acids: CASSQDWLAGGAGTGELFF. CDR3 sequence (DNA): TGCGCCAGCAGCCAAGATTGGCTAGCGGGGGGGGCAGGCACCGGGGAGCTGTTTTTT.

This clone has just a few counts. The gene calls are TRBV5-4 and TRBJ1-2, with TRBD1 matching 7 bases. The CDR3 is 16 amino acids. Trimming removed 0 bases from V and 1 base from J; junction bases left unmatched: 6. The germline gives CDR1 SGHNT, CDR2 YYREEE (reference sequence). The CDR3 is CASSLVIGQVNYGYTF. The CDR3 DNA reads as TGTGCCAGCAGCTTGGTGATAGGACAGGTTAACTATGGCTACACCTTC. Full variable domain (remainder filled in from reference TRBV5-4 and TRBJ1-2): ETGVTQSPTHLIKTRGQQVTLRCSSQSGHNTVSWYQQALGQGPQFIFQYYREEENGRGNFPPRFSGLQFPNYSSELNVNALELDDSALYLCASSLVIGQVNYGYTFGSGTRLTVV.

The chain links TRBV7-9 to TRBJ2-7; TRBD2 is a possible D gene (7 bases). The CDR3 is made up of 14 amino acids. Germline V gene lookup returns CDR1 SEHNR and CDR2 FQNEAQ (reference sequence). The ends were cut back, 2 bases at V and 5 bases at J, with 13 bases in the middle. Written as DNA, the CDR3 is TGTGCCAGCAGCTTAACAGGGAGGGAAGACGAGCAGTACTTC. Translated, it gives CASSLTGREDEQYF.

This clone was seen more than once but under ten times. The gene calls are TRBV30 and TRBJ2-5; no reliable D call. V lost 3 bases to trimming and J lost 4 bases, with 6 bases between them. Germline CDR1 reads GTSNPN; CDR2 reads SVGIG (reference sequence). This CDR3 has 11 amino acids. The CDR3 loop reads CAWRYGETQYF. CDR3 DNA sequence: TGTGCCTGGAGGTACGGAGAGACCCAGTACTTC. Complete variable domain (other parts from reference TRBV30 and TRBJ2-5): SQTIHQWPATLVQPVGSPLSLECTVEGTSNPNLYWYRQAAGRGLQLLFYSVGIGQISSEVPQNLSASRPQDRQFILSSKKLLLSDSGFYLCAWRYGETQYFGPGTRLLVL.

This clone was detected only a few times. The chain couples TRBV19 to TRBJ2-5; D unclear. The germline CDR1 and CDR2 sequences are LNHDA and SQIVND (reference sequence). CDR3 length: 15 amino acids. Between the trimmed V and J ends, which lost 1 base and 2 bases, there was a span of 11 bases. The CDR3 is CASSIGGSTQETQYF. The CDR3 DNA reads as TGTGCCAGTAGTATAGGCGGCAGTACTCAAGAGACCCAGTACTTC.

The V and J genes are TRBV5-4 and TRBJ2-5; 7 bases agree with TRBD1. The J call is uncertain, as TRBJ2-7 better fits the DNA end. Germline CDR1 is SGHNT and CDR2 is YYREEE (reference sequence). The CDR3 spans 13 residues. The CDR3 nucleotides read TGTGCCAGCAGCATACAGGGGCAAGACGAGCAGTACTTC. Amino acids: CASSIQGQDEQYF.

This chain joins TRBV28 and TRBJ1-1; 8 nucleotides align to TRBD1. V lost 3 bases to trimming and J lost 3 bases; unmatched junction nucleotides: 9. Germline V lookup: CDR1 MDHEN, CDR2 SYDVKM. The CDR3 consists of 16 residues. The CDR3 bases are TGTGCCAGCAGTTTTCCCCAGGGGGCCGGGGACACTGAAGCTTTCTTT. This gives the protein CASSFPQGAGDTEAFF.

This clone occurred a few times. CDR3 sequence (DNA): TGCGCCAGCTCGGGTGCCGGACTCACAGATACGCAGTATTTT. The encoded protein is CASSGAGLTDTQYF. The chain has TRBV5-1 and TRBJ2-3; weak D call: TRBD2 (5 bases). The length of the CDR3 is 14 residues. Germline V CDR1 and CDR2: SGHRS, YFSETQ. V lost 7 bases, J lost 2 bases, and 14 bases lay in between.

The rearrangement uses TRBV19 and TRBJ2-1; 11 positions match TRBD2. Per the germline V gene, CDR1 is LNHDA and CDR2 is SQIVND (reference sequence). With V trimmed by 6 bases and J by 5 bases, 6 bases remained unmatched. The CDR3 sequence is 15 residues long. The chain's CDR3 is CASRVAGGKNNEQFF. DNA of the CDR3: TGTGCCAGTAGGGTAGCGGGAGGGAAAAACAATGAGCAGTTCTTC.

The genes are TRBV29-1 and TRBJ2-5, with 7 nucleotides matching TRBD1. The DNA end is more similar to TRBJ2-7, so the J call may be wrong. This CDR3 contains 13 residues. Germline CDR1 and CDR2: SQVTM and ANQGSEA. CDR3 coding DNA: TGCAGCGTTGCAGCTTCGGACAGGCTCGAGCAGTACTTC. Residues: CSVAASDRLEQYF.

This clone was counted between two and nine times. The chain employs TRBV7-2 and TRBJ1-5; the D gene is possibly TRBD1 (5 bases). The CDR3 consists of 14 residues. Trimming took off 5 bases at V and 6 bases at J, with 14 bases between the two ends. Germline V gene sequence: CDR1 SGHTA, CDR2 FQGNSA. Here the CDR3 DNA reads TGTGCCAGCAGCCTGGGAGGGGAAGGTCAGCCCCAGCATTTT. It codes for CASSLGGEGQPQHF. The full variable domain, rest sourced from reference TRBV7-2 and TRBJ1-5, is GAGVSQSPSNKVTEKGKDVELRCDPISGHTALYWYRQSLGQGLEFLIYFQGNSAPDKSGLPSDRFSAERTGGSVSTLTIQRTQQEDSAVYLCASSLGGEGQPQHFGDGTRLSIL.

This clone was counted between two and nine times. CDR3 in amino acids: CASSLLGEGGAEDTEAFF. CDR3 nucleotide sequence: TGTGCCAGCAGTCTCCTGGGGGAGGGGGGCGCAGAGGACACTGAAGCTTTCTTT. The chain couples TRBV25-1 to TRBJ1-1; D is perhaps TRBD1 (6 bases). V was cut by 5 bases and J by 3 bases, with 25 bases left in between. The CDR3 loop spans 18 amino acids. CDR1 is MGHDK, CDR2 SYGVNS, per germline.

This sequence joins TRBV5-1 and TRBJ2-7; 14 bases are a match to TRBD2. The germline gives CDR1 SGHRS, CDR2 YFSETQ. Losses at the gene ends were 2 bases for V and 3 bases for J; bases not matched to a gene: 1. This CDR3 spans 15 amino acids. The CDR3 DNA is TGCGCCAGCAGCTTAGGGACTAGCGGGAGCTACGAGCAGTACTTC. Translating gives CASSLGTSGSYEQYF.

The chain couples TRBV4-2 to TRBJ2-3; 7 bases match TRBD1. The V and J ends lost 0 bases and 0 bases, in that order; junction bases with no gene match: 3. Per the germline V gene, CDR1 is LGHNA and CDR2 is YNFKEQ. The CDR3 length is 16 residues. The CDR3 spells CASSQEGQRSTDTQYF. DNA of the CDR3: TGTGCCAGCAGCCAAGAGGGACAGCGAAGCACAGATACGCAGTATTTT.

The rearrangement links TRBV4-3 to TRBJ1-1; 9 bases agree with TRBD1. Germline V gene sequence: CDR1 LGHNA, CDR2 YSLEER. The CDR3 sequence is 13 residues long. The junction had 3 bases not matched to a gene; V was cut back by 8 bases and J by 2 bases. CDR3 amino acids: CASGTGKNTEAFF. The CDR3 region has the DNA TGCGCCAGCGGGACAGGGAAAAACACTGAAGCTTTCTTT.

This clone was observed a few times. V gene TRBV7-9 combines with J gene TRBJ2-6, with D perhaps matching TRBD2 (7 bases). CDR3 size: 15 residues. Germline CDR1 is SEHNR and CDR2 is FQNEAQ (reference sequence). Between the trimmed V and J ends, which lost 5 bases and 4 bases, there was a span of 12 bases. The CDR3 DNA reads TGTGCCAGCAGCCCGGGGGGCTCCGGGGCCAACGTCCTGACTTTC. Protein product: CASSPGGSGANVLTF.

The chain carries TRBV9 and TRBJ2-5; possibly TRBD1 for D (6 bases). V was clipped by 4 bases and J by 4 bases, with 11 bases between them. The length of the CDR3 is 13 residues. Germline lookup yields CDR1 SGDLS and CDR2 YYNGEE. CDR3 residues: CASSPDRSETQYF. The CDR3 nucleotides read TGTGCCAGCAGCCCAGACAGGTCAGAGACCCAGTACTTC. Full variable domain (remainder filled in from reference TRBV9 and TRBJ2-5): DSGVTQTPKHLITATGQRVTLRCSPRSGDLSVYWYQQSLDQGLQFLIQYYNGEERAKGNILERFSAQQFPDLHSELNLSSLELGDSALYFCASSPDRSETQYFGPGTRLLVL.

This clone was picked up a small number of times. CDR3: CASSVGSQGTEAFF. In nucleotides, the CDR3 is TGTGCCAGCAGCGTAGGGAGTCAGGGCACTGAAGCTTTCTTT. This chain links TRBV9 with TRBJ1-1; perhaps TRBD1 as D (5 bases). V was shortened by 0 bases and J by 4 bases, with 10 bases between the two germline ends. Germline-derived CDR1 and CDR2 are SGDLS and YYNGEE. The CDR3 runs to 14 residues.